Following are 14 T cell receptor beta chains from one sample sequenced in a study of control samples from healthy donors and cancer patients (TCRdb year 2020). Libraries were constructed by the immunoSEQ multiplex PCR assay. The table comes from immuneACCESS by way of TCRdb, which keeps in-frame sequences with V and J called. Part of the clones is missing from these tables; in studies checked, under half for an unresolved V gene and the rest for unknown reasons. The sample table holds tens of thousands of clones, of which roughly 87% were seen once. Of the sample, over 3.5% is held by the ten largest clones. Sequencing was performed on blood. The receptors were sampled from a woman in her forties or fifties in good health.

The sample holds a few counts of this clone. J is TRBJ1-4 and V is TRBV28; 8 nucleotides line up with TRBD1. The CDR3 length is 14 residues. Germline CDR1 is MDHEN and CDR2 is SYDVKM. The trim removed 4 bases at V and 8 bases at J, leaving 6 bases unmatched. CDR3 in amino acids: CASSSGQGREKLFF. Written as DNA, the CDR3 is TGTGCCAGCAGTTCCGGACAGGGTCGGGAAAAACTGTTTTTT. The full variable domain, completed using reference TRBV28 and TRBJ1-4, is DVKVTQSSRYLVKRTGEKVFLECVQDMDHENMFWYRQDPGLGLRLIYFSYDVKMKEKGDIPEGYSVSREKKERFSLILESASTNQTSMYLCASSSGQGREKLFFGSGTQLSVL.

This clone was observed a few times. The chain carries TRBV28 and TRBJ2-5; TRBD2 might be the D (6 bases). Trimming took 7 bases from V and 2 from J, leaving 23 bases between them. This CDR3 has 17 residues. Germline V lookup: CDR1 MDHEN, CDR2 SYDVKM. The CDR3 loop reads CASTHMGVVGLQETQYF. The CDR3 DNA follows: TGTGCCAGCACCCACATGGGGGTTGTGGGACTTCAAGAGACCCAGTACTTC.

The genes are TRBV7-9 and TRBJ2-1; D is undetermined. V was clipped by 9 bases and J by 0 bases, with 18 bases between them. CDR1 SEHNR and CDR2 FQNEAQ come from the germline V gene (reference sequence). There are 16 residues in the CDR3. This chain's CDR3 is CASVRPDVDSYNEQFF. CDR3 in DNA: TGTGCCAGTGTGCGACCGGACGTAGACTCCTACAATGAGCAGTTCTTC.

The chain recombines TRBV3-1 (or the pseudogene TRBV3-2) with TRBJ2-7; D gene unclear. This CDR3 contains 14 residues. The germline V gene has CDR1 LGHDT and CDR2 YNNKEL (reference sequence). V dropped 4 bases and J dropped 0 bases, with 10 bases sitting between them. CDR3 in amino acids: CASSPGPLSYEQYF. DNA of the CDR3: TGTGCCAGCAGCCCGGGTCCCCTCTCCTACGAGCAGTACTTC.

The chain carries TRBV29-1 and TRBJ1-2; tentatively, D is TRBD1 (6 bases). In germline, CDR1 is SQVTM, CDR2 ANQGSEA. Deletions cut 1 base from V and 4 bases from J, with 13 bases between. The CDR3 spans 14 residues. The CDR3 region is CSVEGLMTGYGYTF. CDR3 coding DNA: TGCAGCGTTGAAGGTCTTATGACAGGCTATGGCTACACCTTC.

This clone was observed a handful of times. V usage is TRBV21-1 and J usage is TRBJ1-1; the listed D gene, TRBD1, was not tested against the DNA. TRBV21-1 counts as a pseudogene. The length of the CDR3 is 12 residues. The CDR3 sequence: CASSKQNTEAFF. CDR3 bases: TGTGCCAGCAGCAAACAGAACACTGAAGCTTTCTTT.

The gene calls are TRBV7-9 and TRBJ2-1, with D unresolved. The V gene's germline CDR1 is SEHNR and CDR2 FQNEAQ (reference sequence). The CDR3 consists of 13 residues. Trimming pared 0 bases from V and 7 bases from J, leaving 7 bases between. The CDR3 sequence: CASSLAGLNEQFF. CDR3 DNA: TGTGCCAGCAGCTTAGCCGGTTTGAATGAGCAGTTCTTC.

V usage is TRBV5-3 and J usage is TRBJ2-7; maybe TRBD2 (6 bases). TRBV5-3 carries the ORF label, with uncertain function. V was pared by 0 bases and J by 2 bases, with 15 bases between. This CDR3 comprises 16 residues. The CDR3 here is CARSLVRRTTPYEQYF. The CDR3 coding sequence is TGTGCCAGAAGCTTGGTTAGGAGGACTACTCCCTACGAGCAGTACTTC.

The gene calls are TRBV3-1 (or the pseudogene TRBV3-2) and TRBJ2-5; no definite D call. The CDR3 runs to 15 residues. V was clipped by 1 base and J by 1 base, with 10 bases between them. Looked up from germline, CDR1 is LGHDT and CDR2 is YNNKEL (reference sequence). The CDR3 region has the DNA TGTGCCAGCAGCCAAGGTCCAGGTTCCCAAGAGACCCAGTACTTC. Protein product: CASSQGPGSQETQYF.

The CDR3 DNA reads TGTGCCAGCAGCCAAAGACAGGAACGGAATGAGCAGTTCTTC. Residues: CASSQRQERNEQFF. The chain has TRBV3-1 (or the pseudogene TRBV3-2) and TRBJ2-1, with D perhaps matching TRBD1 (6 bases). V was pared by 2 bases and J by 7 bases, with 12 bases between. CDR3 length: 14 amino acids. Germline CDR1 reads LGHDT; CDR2 reads YNNKEL (reference sequence).

The V gene is TRBV28, the J gene TRBJ2-3; TRBD1 matches 9 bases. The CDR3 is 16 amino acids. The germline V gene has CDR1 MDHEN and CDR2 SYDVKM. With 6 bases clipped from V and 1 base from J, the junction kept 8 bases outside the gene matches. The CDR3 spells CASSADRGGRTDTQYF. CDR3 DNA: TGTGCCAGCAGCGCGGACAGGGGAGGCCGCACAGATACGCAGTATTTT.

This clone was observed a handful of times. The chain uses TRBV6-5 and TRBJ2-7; tentative D call: TRBD2 (5 bases). The germline CDR1 and CDR2 sequences are MNHEY and SVGAGI. CDR3 length equals 14 residues. V shed 5 bases and J shed 5 bases, with 16 bases lying between them. In nucleotides, the CDR3 is TGTGCCAGCAGTCTGCCGGGCCCGGGGAACGAGCAGTACTTC. Translation: CASSLPGPGNEQYF.

The chain links TRBV5-1 to TRBJ2-5, with TRBD2 identical over 8 bases. The CDR3 loop spans 16 amino acids. Germline assignment: CDR1 SGHRS and CDR2 YFSETQ. After removal of 4 bases from V and 1 base from J, the junction contained 9 bases not matched to a gene. The CDR3 loop reads CASSPVLSGTQETQYF. CDR3 nucleotide sequence: TGCGCCAGCAGCCCCGTTCTTAGCGGGACCCAAGAGACCCAGTACTTC. The complete variable domain, with remaining parts taken from reference TRBV5-1 and TRBJ2-5, reads KAGVTQTPRYLIKTRGQQVTLSCSPISGHRSVSWYQQTPGQGLQFLFEYFSETQRNKGNFPGRFSGRQFSNSRSEMNVSTLELGDSALYLCASSPVLSGTQETQYFGPGTRLLVL.

This clone was detected a few times. The chain employs TRBV27 and TRBJ2-5; either TRBD1 or TRBD2 may supply D (5 bases each). The CDR3 extends over 13 amino acids. V was pared by 2 bases and J by 5 bases, with 9 bases between. Germline V gene lookup returns CDR1 MNHEY and CDR2 SMNVEV (reference sequence). The CDR3 DNA follows: TGTGCCAGCAGTTTAACAGGCGGGGAGACCCAGTACTTC. Protein product: CASSLTGGETQYF.